These 15 T cell receptor beta chains originate from one sample sequenced in a study of long-term antiretroviral therapy in people with HIV. At survey level, the immunoSEQ assay was run in its v3.0 version. Generated by immunoSEQ multiplex PCR, the TCRdb table keeps only in-frame clones and is missing some. The sample holds approximately 8,800 clones; around 78% are singletons and the top ten take 20% to 30%. This material consisted of unsorted PBMCs, taken 0.6 years before starting antiretroviral therapy. The source of these receptors is a man aged 35 to 55 with HIV.

The chain joins TRBV10-3 to TRBJ2-3; D is tentatively TRBD1 or TRBD2 (5 bases each). Germline CDR1 reads ENHRY; CDR2 reads SYGVKD. CDR3 size: 14 residues. V lost 6 bases and J 1 base, leaving 11 bases between the germline ends. The CDR3 reads CAISAGTGTDTQYF. The CDR3 nucleotides are TGTGCCATCAGCGCCGGGACGGGCACAGATACGCAGTATTTT.

This chain uses TRBV5-4 with TRBJ1-2; D is perhaps TRBD1 (5 bases). CDR1 is SGHNT, CDR2 YYREEE, per germline (reference sequence). The CDR3 sequence is 13 residues long. Between the trimmed V and J ends, which lost 4 bases and 4 bases, there was a span of 11 bases. Here the CDR3 reads CASSPAGVYGYTF. CDR3 DNA sequence: TGTGCCAGCAGCCCGGCGGGGGTCTATGGCTACACCTTC.

CDR3 bases: TGTGCCAGCAGCTTCGGAGGGATTGGCGAGCAGTACTTC. Translated: CASSFGGIGEQYF. This chain uses TRBV13 with TRBJ2-7, with a weak D call TRBD2 (6 bases). CDR3 size: 13 residues. The V end lost 3 bases, the J end lost 6 bases, and 12 bases lay between the germline ends. Germline assignment: CDR1 PRHDT and CDR2 FYEKMQ (reference sequence). Using reference TRBV13 and TRBJ2-7 for the parts outside the CDR3, the full variable domain is AAGVIQSPRHLIKEKRETATLKCYPIPRHDTVYWYQQGPGQDPQFLISFYEKMQSDKGSIPDRFSAQQFSDYHSELNMSSLELGDSALYFCASSFGGIGEQYFGPGTRLTVT.

The V call is TRBV6-1, the J call TRBJ1-1; 11 bases align to TRBD1. J gave up 0 bases and V 4 bases, and 7 bases lay outside the gene matches. The CDR3 has 17 amino acids. From germline, CDR1 is MNHNS and CDR2 SASEGT. This chain's CDR3 is CASSVRTGGQVNTEAFF. As DNA, the CDR3 is TGTGCCAGCAGTGTAAGGACAGGGGGCCAAGTGAACACTGAAGCTTTCTTT.

J is TRBJ2-1 and V is TRBV27; TRBD1 might be the D (6 bases). Germline CDR1 and CDR2: MNHEY and SMNVEV (reference sequence). This CDR3 region has 13 residues. Trimming shortened V by 5 bases and J by 12 bases, and 17 bases separated the two germline ends. The CDR3 is CASSASTGWGQFF. CDR3 nucleotide sequence: TGTGCCAGCAGTGCATCTACAGGGTGGGGGCAGTTCTTC.

This rearrangement joins TRBV6-5 to TRBJ2-2; D may be TRBD2 (5 bases). V was clipped by 8 bases and J by 4 bases, with 14 bases between them. The CDR3 consists of 14 residues. Germline-derived CDR1 and CDR2 are MNHEY and SVGAGI. CDR3 nucleotide sequence: TGTGCCAGCTGGGTGGAGGACGGCACCGGGGAGCTGTTTTTT. Translating it yields CASWVEDGTGELFF.

The V and J genes are TRBV7-7 and TRBJ2-1; D is tentatively TRBD1 or TRBD2 (5 bases each). Germline values: CDR1 SSHAT, CDR2 FNYEAQ (reference sequence). This CDR3 is 14 amino acids long. The germline V and J ends were trimmed by 4 bases and 6 bases, with 13 bases remaining between them. The CDR3 bases are TGTGCCAGCAGCTCGGGACCAACTCCCAATGAGCAGTTCTTC. It codes for CASSSGPTPNEQFF.

V is TRBV2 and J is TRBJ1-2; D ambiguous. This CDR3 is 14 amino acids long. V lost 6 bases to trimming and J lost 7 bases, with 18 bases between them. CDR1 is SNHLY, CDR2 FYNNEI, per germline. CDR3 bases: TGTGCCAGCAGGACGGCCTTTAAAGAGGGTGGCTACACCTTC. This translates into CASRTAFKEGGYTF.

The chain links TRBV30 to TRBJ2-3; perhaps TRBD2 as D (7 bases). V was shortened by 0 bases and J by 4 bases, with 11 bases between the two germline ends. Germline V CDR1 and CDR2: GTSNPN, SVGIG (reference sequence). The CDR3 loop spans 14 amino acids. CDR3 sequence reads: CAWSVGGGSDTQYF. DNA for the CDR3: TGTGCCTGGAGTGTAGGGGGGGGGTCAGATACGCAGTATTTT.

The rearrangement uses TRBV19 and TRBJ2-7; 8 bases match TRBD1. The CDR3 extends over 14 amino acids. CDR1 and CDR2 from the germline V gene are LNHDA and SQIVND (reference sequence). The junction had 6 bases not matched to a gene; V was cut back by 8 bases and J by 0 bases. The CDR3 DNA is TGTGCCAGTGGGGGACAGGCAAACTCCTACGAGCAGTACTTC. The encoded protein is CASGGQANSYEQYF.

This clone has more than one count but fewer than ten. The rearrangement uses TRBV7-8 and TRBJ2-7; D unresolved. The CDR3 contains 11 residues. Deletions cut 5 bases from V and 3 bases from J, with 5 bases between. The germline V gene has CDR1 SGHVS and CDR2 FQNEAQ. The DNA of the CDR3 is TGTGCCAGCAGCCCCAACTACGAGCAGTACTTC. This translates into CASSPNYEQYF.

In its sample, this clone was seen a few times. This chain links TRBV11-3 with TRBJ2-7, with D possibly matching TRBD2 (5 bases). The CDR3 runs to 15 residues. Trimming took off 3 bases at V and 1 base at J, with 13 bases between the two ends. Germline V CDR1 and CDR2: SGHNT, YENEEA. CDR3 in amino acids: CASSLPGILSYEQYF. As DNA, the CDR3 is TGTGCCAGCAGCTTGCCGGGGATACTTTCCTACGAGCAGTACTTC.

CDR3 amino acids: CASSPLLAGVNNEQFF. The DNA for the CDR3 is TGTGCCAGCAGTCCTCTACTGGCGGGGGTTAACAATGAGCAGTTCTTC. The J gene is TRBJ2-1, the V gene TRBV27, with TRBD2 identical over 7 bases. The V gene end was trimmed by 5 bases and the J gene end by 5 bases; junction bases not matched to a gene: 12. This CDR3 spans 16 amino acids. Germline V gene data show CDR1 as MNHEY and CDR2 as SMNVEV (reference sequence).

The chain uses TRBV5-4 and TRBJ2-1; 13 bases align to TRBD2. The germline CDR1 and CDR2 sequences are SGHNT and YYREEE (reference sequence). The J segment lost 0 bases and the V segment lost 3 bases, leaving 3 bases of the junction unmatched. The CDR3 is 17 residues long. CDR3 protein: CASSWGTSGVSYNEQFF. Written as DNA, the CDR3 is TGTGCCAGCAGCTGGGGGACTAGCGGGGTCTCCTACAATGAGCAGTTCTTC. Full variable domain (missing parts from reference TRBV5-4 and TRBJ2-1): ETGVTQSPTHLIKTRGQQVTLRCSSQSGHNTVSWYQQALGQGPQFIFQYYREEENGRGNFPPRFSGLQFPNYSSELNVNALELDDSALYLCASSWGTSGVSYNEQFFGPGTRLTVL.

The V and J genes are TRBV19 and TRBJ2-3; 16 bases align to TRBD2. Germline V gene data show CDR1 as LNHDA and CDR2 as SQIVND (reference sequence). Trimming took 3 bases from V and 0 from J; bases not matched to a gene: 3. The CDR3 length is 18 residues. CDR3 nucleotide sequence: TGTGCCAGTAGTATCTCGGGACTAGCGGGGGGGAGCACAGATACGCAGTATTTT. This encodes CASSISGLAGGSTDTQYF.